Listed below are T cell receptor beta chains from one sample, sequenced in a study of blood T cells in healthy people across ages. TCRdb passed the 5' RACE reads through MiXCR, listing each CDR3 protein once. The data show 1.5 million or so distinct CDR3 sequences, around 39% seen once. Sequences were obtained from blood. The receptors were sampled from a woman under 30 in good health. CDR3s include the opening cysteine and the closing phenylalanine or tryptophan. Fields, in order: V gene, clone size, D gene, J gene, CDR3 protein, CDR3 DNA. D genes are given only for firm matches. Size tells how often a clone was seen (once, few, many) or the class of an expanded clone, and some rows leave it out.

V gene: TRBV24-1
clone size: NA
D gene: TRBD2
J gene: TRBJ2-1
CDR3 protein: CATSEGGQGSGEYNEQFF
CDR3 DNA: TGTGCCACCAGTGAGGGGGGTCAGGGTAGCGGGGAATACAATGAGCAGTTCTTC

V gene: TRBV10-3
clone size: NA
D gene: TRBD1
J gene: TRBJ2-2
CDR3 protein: CAITTGQGSDTGELFF
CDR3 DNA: TGTGCCATCACTACGGGACAGGGTTCCGACACCGGGGAGCTGTTTTTT

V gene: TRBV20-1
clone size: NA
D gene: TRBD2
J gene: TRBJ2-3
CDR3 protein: CSGSGLAGVTDTQYF
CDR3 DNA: TGCAGTGGCTCGGGACTAGCGGGAGTCACAGATACGCAGTATTTT

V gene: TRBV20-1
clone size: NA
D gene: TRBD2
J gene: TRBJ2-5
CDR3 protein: CSAGLAGRNEQYF
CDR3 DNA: TGCAGTGCTGGACTAGCGGGGAGAAATGAGCAGTACTTC

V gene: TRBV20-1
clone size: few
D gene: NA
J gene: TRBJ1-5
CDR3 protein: CSAIRAGVVQPQHF
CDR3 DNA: TGCAGTGCTATCCGAGCAGGGGTGGTACAGCCCCAGCATTTT

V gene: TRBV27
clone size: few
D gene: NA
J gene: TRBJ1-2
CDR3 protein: CASSLKGRDYGYTF
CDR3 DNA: TGTGCCAGCAGTTTAAAGGGGCGCGACTATGGCTACACCTTC

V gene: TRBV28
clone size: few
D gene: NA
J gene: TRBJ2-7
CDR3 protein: CATLDSEQYF
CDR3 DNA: TGTGCCACCCTGGACAGCGAGCAGTACTTC

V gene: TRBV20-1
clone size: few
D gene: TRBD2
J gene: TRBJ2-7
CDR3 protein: CSATAGLAGIYEQYF
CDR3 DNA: TGCAGTGCGACCGCGGGACTAGCGGGGATATACGAGCAGTACTTC

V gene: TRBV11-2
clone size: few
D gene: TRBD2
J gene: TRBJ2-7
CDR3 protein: CASSTTSGRPYEQYF
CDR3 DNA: TGTGCCAGCAGCACCACCAGCGGGAGGCCCTACGAGCAGTACTTC

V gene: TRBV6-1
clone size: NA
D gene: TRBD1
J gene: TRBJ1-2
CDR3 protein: CASREGQGGYGYTF
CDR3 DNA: TGTGCCAGCAGGGAGGGACAGGGCGGCTATGGCTACACCTTC

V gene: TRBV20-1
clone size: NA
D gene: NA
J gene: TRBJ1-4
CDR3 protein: CSARRLSGFNEKLFF
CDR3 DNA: TGCAGTGCCAGGCGGCTGAGTGGCTTTAATGAAAAACTGTTTTTT

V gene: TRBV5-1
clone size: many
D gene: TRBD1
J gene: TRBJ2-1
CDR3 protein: CASSSRTGRGDEQFF
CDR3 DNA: TGCGCCAGCAGCTCCCGGACAGGCAGGGGCGATGAGCAGTTCTTC

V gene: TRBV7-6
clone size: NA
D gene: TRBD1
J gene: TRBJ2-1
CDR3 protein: CASSLGDRVYNEQFF
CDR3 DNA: TGTGCCAGCAGCTTAGGAGACAGGGTCTACAATGAGCAGTTCTTC

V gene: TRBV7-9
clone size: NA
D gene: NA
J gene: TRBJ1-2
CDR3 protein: CASSPPGRTESYGYTF
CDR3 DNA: TGTGCCAGCAGCCCACCCGGACGAACAGAATCCTATGGCTACACCTTC

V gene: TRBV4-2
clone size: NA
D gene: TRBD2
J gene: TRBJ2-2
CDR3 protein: CASSQGTSGDTGELFF
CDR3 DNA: TGTGCCAGCAGCCAAGGCACTAGCGGGGACACCGGGGAGCTGTTTTTT

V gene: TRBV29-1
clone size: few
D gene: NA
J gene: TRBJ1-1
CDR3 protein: CSVAAGGTEAFF
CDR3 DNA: TGCAGCGTCGCCGCTGGGGGCACTGAAGCTTTCTTT

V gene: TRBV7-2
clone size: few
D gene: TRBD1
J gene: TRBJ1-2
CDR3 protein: CASSLGGTGQLHNYGYTF
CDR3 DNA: TGTGCCAGCAGCTTAGGTGGGACAGGACAGCTTCATAACTATGGCTACACCTTC

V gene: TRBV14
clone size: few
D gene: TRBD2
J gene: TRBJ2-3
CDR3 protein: CASSHWASGRTDTQYF
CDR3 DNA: TGTGCCAGCAGCCATTGGGCTAGCGGGAGGACAGATACGCAGTATTTT

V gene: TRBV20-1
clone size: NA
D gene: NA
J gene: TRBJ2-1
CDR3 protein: CSASPTNEQFF
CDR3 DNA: TGCAGTGCTAGTCCTACAAATGAGCAGTTCTTC

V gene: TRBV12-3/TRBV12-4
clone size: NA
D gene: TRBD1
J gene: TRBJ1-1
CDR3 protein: CASSFFMGQGRLNTEAFF
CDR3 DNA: TGTGCCAGCAGTTTTTTCATGGGACAGGGGCGTTTGAACACTGAAGCTTTCTTT

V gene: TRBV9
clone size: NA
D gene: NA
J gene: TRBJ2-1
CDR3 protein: CASSPPALPISYNEQFF
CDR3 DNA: TGTGCCAGCAGCCCCCCGGCTCTACCCATCTCCTACAATGAGCAGTTCTTC

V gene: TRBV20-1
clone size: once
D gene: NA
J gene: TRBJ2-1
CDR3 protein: CSARLGQQSYNEQFF
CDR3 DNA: TGCAGTGCTAGACTTGGACAGCAATCCTACAATGAGCAGTTCTTC

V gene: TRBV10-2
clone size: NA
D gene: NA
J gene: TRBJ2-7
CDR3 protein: CASTPGVEQYF
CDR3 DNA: TGCGCCAGTACCCCGGGGGTCGAGCAGTACTTC